Following are 14 T cell receptor beta chains from one sample sequenced in a study of siplizumab effects on memory and regulatory T cells (dated by TCRdb to about 2019). Receptor amplification or capture employed the immunoSEQ multiplex PCR assay. Entries here come from immuneACCESS through TCRdb and include only in-frame sequences with V and J called. Some clones fail to appear in such tables; in the studies checked, an unresolved V gene covers under half of the shortfall, and the cause of the remainder is unknown. The sample table shows about 50,000 clones, and more than 75% are seen once. Around 0.3% of the sample lies in the top ten. Material for sequencing was naive CD8+ T cells sorted from blood. Sample cell subset or site, as interpreted from the label and publication: unstimulated naive T cells. These receptors originate from a human donor in good health.

The genes are TRBV29-1 and TRBJ2-3, with D tentatively TRBD1 (7 bases). The germline gives CDR1 SQVTM, CDR2 ANQGSEA. CDR3 length equals 15 residues. The germline V and J ends were trimmed by 6 bases and 0 bases, with 16 bases remaining between them. The CDR3 DNA sequence: TGCAGCGTGGCCCAGGGGGGAGGTAGCACAGATACGCAGTATTTT. Translation: CSVAQGGGSTDTQYF.

V and J are TRBV13 and TRBJ2-7, with 9 nucleotides matching TRBD1. CDR3 length: 16 amino acids. Germline V gene data show CDR1 as PRHDT and CDR2 as FYEKMQ (reference sequence). V lost 5 bases and J lost 5; bases outside the gene matches: 13. The CDR3 DNA is TGTGCCAGCAGCCCCGGCGGGAGTGGGACAGGGAACGAGCAGTACTTC. It specifies CASSPGGSGTGNEQYF.

The CDR3 protein is CASSLSANYGYTF. DNA of the CDR3: TGTGCCAGCAGCTTATCAGCTAACTATGGCTACACCTTC. The chain couples TRBV11-2 to TRBJ1-2; D not resolved. The CDR3 is 13 residues long. The germline V gene has CDR1 SGHAT and CDR2 FQNNGV. Trimming shortened V by 2 bases and J by 0 bases, and 4 bases separated the two germline ends. Together with reference TRBV11-2 and TRBJ1-2, the CDR3 gives the full variable domain: EAGVAQSPRYKIIEKRQSVAFWCNPISGHATLYWYQQILGQGPKLLIQFQNNGVVDDSQLPKDRFSAERLKGVDSTLKIQPAKLEDSAVYLCASSLSANYGYTFGSGTRLTVV.

J is TRBJ2-1 and V is TRBV29-1; possibly TRBD1 for D (6 bases). The length of the CDR3 is 14 residues. The germline V and J ends were trimmed by 8 bases and 3 bases, with 17 bases remaining between them. In germline, CDR1 is SQVTM, CDR2 ANQGSEA. This CDR3 is CSITGLIVYNEQFF. Here the CDR3 DNA reads TGCAGCATCACAGGGTTAATCGTCTACAATGAGCAGTTCTTC.

This clone was found once. The chain joins TRBV9 to TRBJ2-1; D is undetermined. The CDR3 is 15 amino acids. V was cut by 2 bases and J by 2 bases, with 11 bases left in between. Germline CDR1 reads SGDLS; CDR2 reads YYNGEE. DNA for the CDR3: TGTGCCAGCAGCGTGGGCCGCTCCACCTACAATGAGCAGTTCTTC. Translated: CASSVGRSTYNEQFF. Complete variable domain (other parts from reference TRBV9 and TRBJ2-1): DSGVTQTPKHLITATGQRVTLRCSPRSGDLSVYWYQQSLDQGLQFLIQYYNGEERAKGNILERFSAQQFPDLHSELNLSSLELGDSALYFCASSVGRSTYNEQFFGPGTRLTVL.

This clone was detected a few times. J is TRBJ1-1 and V is TRBV19; 7 bases are a match to TRBD1. The CDR3 contains 13 residues. Germline lookup yields CDR1 LNHDA and CDR2 SQIVND (reference sequence). V trimming: 3 bases; J trimming: 4 bases; junction bases outside the gene matches: 2. CDR3 residues: CASSIGTATEAFF. Here the CDR3 DNA reads TGTGCCAGTAGTATCGGGACAGCCACTGAAGCTTTCTTT.

The V and J genes are TRBV30 and TRBJ1-3, with D uncertain. This CDR3 region has 13 residues. Germline V lookup: CDR1 GTSNPN, CDR2 SVGIG (reference sequence). The CDR3 nucleotides are TGTGCTAACGAGCGAGGGATCGGAAACACCATATATTTT. This encodes CANERGIGNTIYF.

This chain joins TRBV6-1 and TRBJ2-7; D unclear. The V gene's germline CDR1 is MNHNS and CDR2 SASEGT. With 3 bases removed from V and 2 bases from J, the gap between germline ends came to 11 bases. CDR3 length: 14 amino acids. CDR3 loop: CASSDYIGAYEQYF. The CDR3 DNA sequence: TGTGCCAGCAGTGATTATATTGGGGCCTACGAGCAGTACTTC.

V and J are TRBV29-1 and TRBJ1-2; D call uncertain. CDR1 and CDR2 (germline): SQVTM, ANQGSEA. The V and J ends lost 3 bases and 0 bases respectively, with 8 bases between them. The CDR3 length is 13 residues. The CDR3 DNA follows: TGCAGCGTTGACAGGCGAGCTAACTATGGCTACACCTTC. This encodes CSVDRRANYGYTF.

In this sample, this clone turned up once. V and J are TRBV21-1 and TRBJ2-3; TRBD1 was called by the table and not checked on the DNA. TRBV21-1 is a documented pseudogene. This CDR3 has 18 residues. The DNA of the CDR3 is TGTGCCAGCAGCAATACCGGGACAGGGGGCCCGCACACAGATACGCAGTATTTT. It specifies CASSNTGTGGPHTDTQYF.

CDR3 nucleotide sequence: TGTGCCAGCAGTTACGGGCTAGCGGGAGCCTACGAGCAGTACTTC. Translated, it gives CASSYGLAGAYEQYF. This chain links TRBV6-5 with TRBJ2-7; 10 bases are a match to TRBD2. Germline CDR1 reads MNHEY; CDR2 reads SVGAGI. The CDR3 runs 15 residues. V dropped 2 bases and J dropped 2; count of bases not matched to a gene: 3.

The rearrangement links TRBV19 to TRBJ2-2; the D is unclear. The CDR3 is made up of 12 amino acids. Germline CDR1 is LNHDA and CDR2 is SQIVND (reference sequence). V shed 3 bases and J shed 7 bases, with 6 bases lying between them. The CDR3 region has the DNA TGTGCCAGTAGTATTGGCAGCGGGGAGCTGTTTTTT. Encoded protein: CASSIGSGELFF.

The J gene is TRBJ2-1, the V gene TRBV11-2; perhaps TRBD2 as D (5 bases). V lost 0 bases to trimming and J lost 5 bases, with 14 bases between them. Germline CDR1 is SGHAT and CDR2 is FQNNGV. The CDR3 is 16 amino acids. CDR3 protein: CASSLEVWGDDNEQFF. CDR3 nucleotide sequence: TGTGCCAGCAGCTTAGAGGTCTGGGGAGACGACAATGAGCAGTTCTTC.

The genes are TRBV19 and TRBJ1-5, with no clear D. Germline V gives CDR1 LNHDA, CDR2 SQIVND (reference sequence). There are 15 residues in the CDR3. Trimming stripped 3 bases from V and 2 bases from J, with 11 bases between. The CDR3 sequence: CASSIWVVGNQPQHF. The CDR3 bases are TGTGCCAGTAGTATTTGGGTTGTGGGCAATCAGCCCCAGCATTTT. Full variable domain (rest looked up from reference TRBV19 and TRBJ1-5): DGGITQSPKYLFRKEGQNVTLSCEQNLNHDAMYWYRQDPGQGLRLIYYSQIVNDFQKGDIAEGYSVSREKKESFPLTVTSAQKNPTAFYLCASSIWVVGNQPQHFGDGTRLSIL.